A single T cell receptor (beta chain) is shown here with its context. The antigen is unknown. Other DNA sequences of this sample code for an identical CDR3. Germline V gene lookup returns CDR1 MNHEY and CDR2 SMNVEV (reference sequence). Between the trimmed V and J ends, which lost 5 bases and 2 bases, there was a span of 7 bases. The CDR3 covers 13 residues. The record originates from a study of T cell repertoires in ileal Crohn's disease. The sample's time point: inflamed ileum from the surgical specimen. Eligibility required adulthood, ileal or ileocolonic Crohn's disease and indicated ileocolonic resection. Regarding the study as a whole: Endoscopic recurrence occurred in every patient whose clonality exceeded 26.8%. Compared with CD4 T cells, sorted CD8 cells carried more expanded clones.

Sequenced by immunoSEQ multiplex PCR; TCRdb stores in-frame clones only, minus some. The sample shows 1,700 or so clones, under 95% of them seen only once. The chain has TRBV27 and TRBJ1-5; D unresolved. This TCR was sampled from an adult with Crohn's disease. The specimen was ileal tissue. The CDR3 nucleotides read TGTGCCAGCAGTGACAATGGCAATCAGCCCCAGCATTTT. It codes for CASSDNGNQPQHF.